The clone carrying this TCR beta chain has just one count. The source of the sample is a study of long-term antiretroviral therapy in people with HIV. Survey-level immunoSEQ v3.0 assays were run. The method was immunoSEQ multiplex PCR; TCRdb's version includes in-frame clones alone and lacks a portion of them. The table has over 15,000 clones, less than 85% seen once. Germline V CDR1 and CDR2: SGHNT, YENEEA. The CDR3 is made up of 17 amino acids. The V end lost 1 base, the J end lost 0 bases, and 13 bases lay between the germline ends. The sequenced sample was unsorted PBMCs, obtained 0.2 years after starting antiretroviral therapy. The source of this sequence is a woman between 40 and 50 years old with HIV. This chain uses TRBV11-3 with TRBJ1-3; no firm D call. This CDR3 reads CASSLVVQVNSGNTIYF. Written as DNA, the CDR3 is TGTGCCAGCAGCTTAGTTGTGCAGGTCAACTCTGGAAACACCATATATTTT.